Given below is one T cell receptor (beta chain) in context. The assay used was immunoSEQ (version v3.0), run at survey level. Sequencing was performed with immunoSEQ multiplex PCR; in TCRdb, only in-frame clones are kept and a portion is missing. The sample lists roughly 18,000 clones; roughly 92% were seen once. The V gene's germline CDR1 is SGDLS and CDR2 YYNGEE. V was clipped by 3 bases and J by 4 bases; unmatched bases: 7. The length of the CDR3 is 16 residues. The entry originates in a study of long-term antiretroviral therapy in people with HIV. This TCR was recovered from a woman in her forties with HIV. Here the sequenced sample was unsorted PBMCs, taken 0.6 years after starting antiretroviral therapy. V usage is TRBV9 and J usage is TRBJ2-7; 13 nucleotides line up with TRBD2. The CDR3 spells CASSARLAGGLYEQYF. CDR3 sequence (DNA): TGTGCCAGCAGCGCCCGACTAGCGGGGGGACTTTACGAGCAGTACTTC.